This T cell receptor beta chain was recorded in a study of T cells in Graves' hyperthyroidism and ophthalmopathy. RNA transcripts yielded amplified TCR beta CDR3 regions. Carried out on the TCR CDR3, a first-round RT-PCR used the HTBI primer set. TCRdb itself ran the multiplex PCR reads through MiXCR, one entry per CDR3 protein. The sample has 660,000 or so distinct CDR3 sequences, just under 45% seen once. Thyroid ultrasound and orbital computed tomography, with clinical symptoms and serum thyroxine and TRAb, informed diagnoses. Of note for this clonotype: Its antigen remains unidentified. At one of its ends the junction is not consistent with the germline gene, which may arise from a read error.

Study-level points and caveats: Ophthalmopathy, which appeared later, was predicted by the model a median around 6 months before onset. Classification by a 13 V-J model distinguished ophthalmopathy from stable hyperthyroidism. Among clonotypes expanded in thyroid above 0.001, most were also found in blood.

There are 9 residues in the CDR3. Germline lookup yields CDR1 SGHVS and CDR2 FNYEAQ. The sequenced sample consisted of peripheral blood or thyroid tissue (not recorded which). The receptor's source is an adult man with Graves' disease, either hyperthyroidism or ophthalmopathy (not recorded which). The chain couples TRBV7-6 to TRBJ1-6; no clear D. The CDR3 reads CASSPSLHF. CDR3 nucleotide sequence: TGTGCTAGCAGCCCATCCCTCCACTTT.